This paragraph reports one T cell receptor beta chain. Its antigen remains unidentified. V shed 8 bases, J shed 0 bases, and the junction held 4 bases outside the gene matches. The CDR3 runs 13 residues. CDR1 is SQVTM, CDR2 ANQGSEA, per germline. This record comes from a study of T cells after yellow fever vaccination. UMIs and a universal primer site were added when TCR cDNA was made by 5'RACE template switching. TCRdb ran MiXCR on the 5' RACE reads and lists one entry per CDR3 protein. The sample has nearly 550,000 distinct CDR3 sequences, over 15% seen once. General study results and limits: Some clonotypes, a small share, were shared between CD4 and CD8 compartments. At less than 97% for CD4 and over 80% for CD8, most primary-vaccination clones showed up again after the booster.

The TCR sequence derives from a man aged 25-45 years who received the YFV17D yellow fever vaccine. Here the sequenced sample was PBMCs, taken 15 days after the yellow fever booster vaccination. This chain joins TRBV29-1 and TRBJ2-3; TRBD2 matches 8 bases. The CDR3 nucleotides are TGCAGCTCCGGGGGGGGAAGCACAGATACGCAGTATTTT. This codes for CSSGGGSTDTQYF.